Shown below are 27 T cell receptor beta chains from a single sample sequenced in a study of cytomegalovirus exposure and HLA in healthy donors. The assay was immunoSEQ multiplex PCR, and TCRdb's table has in-frame clones only and misses some. The table lists 150,000 to 200,000 clones, about 95% of them singletons, with about 0.89% in the top ten. Material for sequencing was PBMCs. These receptor sequences come from a woman between 18 and 29 years old in good health and CMV-seronegative.

This chain links TRBV5-6 with TRBJ1-5; 10 bases are a match to TRBD1. J gave up 3 bases and V 4 bases, and 4 bases lay outside the gene matches. The germline V gene encodes CDR1 SGHDT and CDR2 YYEEEE. CDR3 length: 15 amino acids. CDR3: CASSQDRGDNQPQHF. CDR3 sequence (DNA): TGTGCCAGCAGCCAGGACAGGGGGGACAATCAGCCCCAGCATTTT.

This rearrangement joins TRBV5-5 to TRBJ2-5, with D tentatively TRBD1 (5 bases). Germline CDR1 SGHKS, CDR2 YYEKEE (reference sequence). The CDR3 runs to 11 residues. V lost 3 bases and J 5 bases, leaving 5 bases between the germline ends. The CDR3 protein is CASSYRETQYF. For the CDR3, the DNA is TGTGCCAGCAGCTACAGGGAGACCCAGTACTTC.

The chain couples TRBV14 to TRBJ1-1; 11 bases are a match to TRBD1. The length of the CDR3 is 17 residues. V lost 4 bases, J lost 0 bases, and 7 bases stayed unmatched. Germline CDR1 and CDR2: SGHDN and FVKESK. In nucleotides, the CDR3 is TGTGCCAGCAGCCTCCCGGGACAGGGGGTCTTGAACACTGAAGCTTTCTTT. As protein: CASSLPGQGVLNTEAFF.

The chain employs TRBV5-4 and TRBJ2-5; tentatively, D is TRBD1 (6 bases). V was shortened by 3 bases and J by 5 bases, with 20 bases between the two germline ends. Looked up from germline, CDR1 is SGHNT and CDR2 is YYREEE (reference sequence). This CDR3 is 16 amino acids long. In nucleotides, the CDR3 is TGTGCCAGCAGCTACCCTACTCTGGGACAAAGGGAGACCCAGTACTTC. Translation gives CASSYPTLGQRETQYF.

The chain combines TRBV7-3 with TRBJ2-3; 10 nucleotides line up with TRBD1. CDR1 SGHTA and CDR2 FQGTGA come from the germline V gene. V shed 4 bases, J shed 3 bases, and the junction held 4 bases outside the gene matches. This CDR3 has 15 residues. CDR3 amino acids: CASSWTGGLTDTQYF. The CDR3 region has the DNA TGTGCCAGCAGCTGGACAGGGGGGCTTACAGATACGCAGTATTTT.

This chain links TRBV5-1 with TRBJ1-1, with 8 bases fitting TRBD1. V shed 4 bases, J shed 1 base, and the junction held 9 bases outside the gene matches. This CDR3 spans 16 amino acids. CDR1 is SGHRS and CDR2 is YFSETQ in the germline V gene. CDR3 sequence (DNA): TGCGCCAGCAGCGCAGCTGGACAGGGTCCGAACACTGAAGCTTTCTTT. Encoded protein: CASSAAGQGPNTEAFF.

The rearrangement joins TRBV9 to TRBJ1-2, with 10 bases aligning to TRBD1. From germline, CDR1 is SGDLS and CDR2 YYNGEE. The J segment lost 6 bases and the V segment lost 6 bases, leaving 8 bases of the junction unmatched. The CDR3 spans 14 residues. The CDR3: CASNGDRGEDGYTF. The CDR3 DNA reads TGTGCCAGCAACGGGGACAGGGGAGAGGATGGCTACACCTTC.

The chain recombines TRBV19 with TRBJ1-2; 8 bases align to TRBD1. The CDR3 contains 17 residues. In germline, CDR1 is LNHDA, CDR2 SQIVND (reference sequence). J lost 7 bases, V lost 1 base, and 14 bases had no gene match. CDR3 nucleotides: TGTGCCAGTAGTATAGTGACATTGGACAGGGCAAAAGGTGGCTACACCTTC. Protein: CASSIVTLDRAKGGYTF. Drawing the rest from reference TRBV19 and TRBJ1-2, the complete variable domain is DGGITQSPKYLFRKEGQNVTLSCEQNLNHDAMYWYRQDPGQGLRLIYYSQIVNDFQKGDIAEGYSVSREKKESFPLTVTSAQKNPTAFYLCASSIVTLDRAKGGYTFGSGTRLTVV.

The chain joins TRBV10-1 to TRBJ2-7; TRBD1 might be the D (6 bases). The CDR3 is 16 amino acids. The V gene lost 4 bases and the J gene lost 5 bases, with 21 bases spanning the gap. Germline lookup yields CDR1 WNHNN and CDR2 SYGVQD (reference sequence). This chain's CDR3 is CASSAPKSRGSDEQYF. CDR3 DNA sequence: TGCGCCAGCAGTGCTCCCAAAAGCAGGGGATCAGACGAGCAGTACTTC.

The rearrangement joins TRBV11-2 to TRBJ2-1, with TRBD2 identical over 12 bases. CDR3 size: 15 residues. The germline CDR1 and CDR2 sequences are SGHAT and FQNNGV. The V segment lost 4 bases and the J segment 9 bases; nucleotides outside the gene matches: 7. This chain's CDR3 is CASSSLAGGLGEQFF. The DNA of the CDR3 is TGTGCCAGCAGCTCCCTAGCGGGGGGGCTTGGTGAGCAGTTCTTC.

The V gene is TRBV29-1, the J gene TRBJ2-7, with 9 bases aligning to TRBD2. J lost 3 bases, V lost 6 bases, and 6 bases had no gene match. CDR1 is SQVTM, CDR2 ANQGSEA, per germline. This CDR3 is 13 amino acids long. This CDR3 is CSVELRGGYEQYF. The CDR3 bases are TGCAGCGTCGAACTGCGGGGGGGCTACGAGCAGTACTTC.

The V and J genes are TRBV7-2 and TRBJ2-1; 9 nucleotides agree with TRBD2. CDR3 size: 16 residues. Germline V gene lookup returns CDR1 SGHTA and CDR2 FQGNSA. The V gene end was trimmed by 5 bases and the J gene end by 4 bases; junction bases not matched to a gene: 9. CDR3 DNA: TGTGCCAGCAGCCCCCAAACGCGGGGGGGGTACAATGAGCAGTTCTTC. Translating it yields CASSPQTRGGYNEQFF.

The CDR3 coding sequence is TGTGCCAGCAGCATGTACAGGGTTTACATTCAGTACTTC. It translates to CASSMYRVYIQYF. The V call is TRBV27, the J call TRBJ2-4; a weak D match, TRBD1 (6 bases). Trimming took 6 bases from V and 8 from J, leaving 14 bases between them. Germline CDR1 MNHEY, CDR2 SMNVEV (reference sequence). The CDR3 totals 13 residues.

This sequence joins TRBV2 and TRBJ2-7; TRBD2 matches 9 bases. This CDR3 is built from 14 residues. CDR1 and CDR2 (germline): SNHLY, FYNNEI. V lost 5 bases to trimming and J lost 5 bases; unmatched junction nucleotides: 7. This CDR3 is CASSRGGAQNEQYF. The CDR3 DNA is TGTGCCAGCAGTCGCGGGGGGGCCCAGAACGAGCAGTACTTC.

This chain links TRBV11-2 with TRBJ2-7; 7 bases match TRBD1. With 1 base clipped from V and 2 bases from J, the junction kept 2 bases outside the gene matches. CDR1 is SGHAT, CDR2 FQNNGV, per germline. The CDR3 has 14 amino acids. The CDR3 loop reads CASSLGTGTYEQYF. The CDR3 region has the DNA TGTGCCAGCAGCTTAGGGACAGGCACCTACGAGCAGTACTTC.

The gene calls are TRBV11-2 and TRBJ2-2; 8 bases line up with TRBD2. V dropped 0 bases and J dropped 0; count of bases not matched to a gene: 6. Per the germline V gene, CDR1 is SGHAT and CDR2 is FQNNGV. CDR3 length: 18 residues. CDR3 amino acids: CASSLELAGPPNTGELFF. The CDR3, as DNA: TGTGCCAGCAGCTTAGAGCTAGCGGGCCCTCCGAACACCGGGGAGCTGTTTTTT.

This chain's CDR3 is CASRGQGSDTQYF. CDR3 in DNA: TGTGCCAGCAGAGGCCAGGGTTCAGATACGCAGTATTTT. This rearrangement joins TRBV6-1 to TRBJ2-3, with D tentatively TRBD1 (5 bases). Trimming removed 6 bases from V and 4 bases from J, with 11 bases in between. The germline gives CDR1 MNHNS, CDR2 SASEGT. This CDR3 region has 13 residues.

V is TRBV6-6 and J is TRBJ1-1, with 7 nucleotides matching TRBD1. In germline, CDR1 is MNHNY, CDR2 SVGAGI (reference sequence). The CDR3 is made up of 13 amino acids. J was trimmed by 5 bases and V by 6 bases; bases with no gene match: 6. Here the CDR3 reads CASRTGVGTEAFF. The CDR3 bases are TGTGCCAGCAGAACAGGGGTTGGGACTGAAGCTTTCTTT.

V is TRBV2 and J is TRBJ1-1, with 7 nucleotides matching TRBD1. The germline gives CDR1 SNHLY, CDR2 FYNNEI. After removal of 9 bases from V and 2 bases from J, the junction contained 3 bases not matched to a gene. This CDR3 has 12 residues. The CDR3 DNA reads TGTGCCAGGGGGACAGTCAACACTGAAGCTTTCTTT. Encoded protein: CARGTVNTEAFF.

The J gene is TRBJ2-7, the V gene TRBV13, with 7 bases aligning to TRBD1. The CDR3 contains 16 residues. The V and J ends lost 1 base and 2 bases, in that order; junction bases with no gene match: 8. CDR1 is PRHDT and CDR2 is FYEKMQ in the germline V gene (reference sequence). The CDR3 sequence is CASSLADRAITYEQYF. CDR3 coding DNA: TGTGCCAGCAGCTTAGCCGACAGGGCGATCACCTACGAGCAGTACTTC. The full variable domain, its missing parts supplied by reference TRBV13 and TRBJ2-7, is AAGVIQSPRHLIKEKRETATLKCYPIPRHDTVYWYQQGPGQDPQFLISFYEKMQSDKGSIPDRFSAQQFSDYHSELNMSSLELGDSALYFCASSLADRAITYEQYFGPGTRLTVT.

The chain uses TRBV10-3 and TRBJ2-1, with 9 bases fitting TRBD2. The CDR3 is 18 residues long. The germline V gene has CDR1 ENHRY and CDR2 SYGVKD. With 0 bases clipped from V and 6 bases from J, the junction kept 12 bases outside the gene matches. The CDR3 sequence: CAISESILAGSARNEQFF. The CDR3 DNA is TGTGCCATCAGTGAGTCGATCCTAGCGGGGTCGGCACGCAATGAGCAGTTCTTC.

J is TRBJ1-6 and V is TRBV27; 7 nucleotides align to TRBD1. V lost 5 bases and J lost 10; bases outside the gene matches: 8. The germline V gene encodes CDR1 MNHEY and CDR2 SMNVEV (reference sequence). The CDR3 has 14 residues. CDR3 sequence reads: CASSPMTGSSPLHF. In nucleotides, the CDR3 is TGTGCCAGCAGTCCCATGACAGGGTCCTCACCCCTCCACTTT.

The V call is TRBV7-2, the J call TRBJ2-3; tentatively, D is TRBD1 (5 bases). Trimming left V 1 base short and J 2 bases short, with 13 bases between. From germline, CDR1 is SGHTA and CDR2 FQGNSA. The CDR3 loop spans 16 amino acids. The CDR3 loop is CASSLGGASPTDTQYF. The CDR3, as DNA: TGTGCCAGCAGCTTAGGTGGGGCCAGCCCCACAGATACGCAGTATTTT.

The J gene is TRBJ2-3, the V gene TRBV6-6; TRBD2 is a possible D gene (6 bases). Germline V gene sequence: CDR1 MNHNY, CDR2 SVGAGI (reference sequence). With 2 bases removed from V and 2 bases from J, the gap between germline ends came to 14 bases. The length of the CDR3 is 16 residues. Here the CDR3 DNA reads TGTGCCAGCAGTTACGCCCTAGCGACGCCCACAGATACGCAGTATTTT. This translates into CASSYALATPTDTQYF.

This clone was seen just once. The gene calls are TRBV9 and TRBJ2-7, with D maybe TRBD1 (5 bases). The germline gives CDR1 SGDLS, CDR2 YYNGEE. The CDR3 contains 15 residues. Trimming shortened V by 0 bases and J by 0 bases, and 10 bases separated the two germline ends. CDR3 coding DNA: TGTGCCAGCAGCGTAGGAGACAGTCACTCCTACGAGCAGTACTTC. Protein sequence: CASSVGDSHSYEQYF.

The gene calls are TRBV6-1 and TRBJ1-4, with D possibly TRBD1 on 6 matching bases. The CDR3 is 14 residues long. Trimming left V 10 bases short and J 5 bases short, with 17 bases between. Germline V CDR1 and CDR2: MNHNS, SASEGT. Here the CDR3 reads CATNRDRWNEKLFF. As DNA, the CDR3 is TGTGCCACTAACCGAGACAGGTGGAATGAAAAACTGTTTTTT.

Comment on this clone: At the DNA level, this CDR3 is encoded by other sequences in the same sample as well. The chain is built from TRBV2 and TRBJ2-7, with 7 bases lining up with TRBD1. This CDR3 is built from 14 residues. The V and J ends lost 4 bases and 1 base, in that order; junction bases with no gene match: 4. Looked up from germline, CDR1 is SNHLY and CDR2 is FYNNEI. The CDR3 protein is CASSGQGISYEQYF. The DNA for the CDR3 is TGTGCCAGCAGTGGACAGGGAATTTCCTACGAGCAGTACTTC.